The 28 T cell receptor beta chains in this list originate from one sample, sequenced in a study of STAT5B mutations in CD4+ large granular lymphocyte leukemia. This table comes from immunoSEQ multiplex PCR, and its TCRdb copy is limited to in-frame clones, with some not included. This table holds tens of thousands of clones, 68% found once. The source material was CD4+ T cells from blood buffy coats. These receptors were collected from a human donor in good health.

For the CDR3, the DNA is TGTGCCAGCTCACCACGGGGAGCGGCGGGGGAAAAACTGTTTTTT. This translates into CASSPRGAAGEKLFF. The chain recombines TRBV18 with TRBJ1-4; D is undetermined. CDR1 is KGHSH and CDR2 is LQKENI in the germline V gene. Trimming removed 1 base from V and 8 bases from J, with 14 bases in between. The CDR3 extends over 15 amino acids. The complete variable domain, with remaining parts taken from reference TRBV18 and TRBJ1-4, reads NAGVMQNPRHLVRRRGQEARLRCSPMKGHSHVYWYRQLPEEGLKFMVYLQKENIIDESGMPKERFSAEFPKEGPSILRIQQVVRGDSAAYFCASSPRGAAGEKLFFGSGTQLSVL.

The gene calls are TRBV5-1 and TRBJ2-5, with D possibly called TRBD1 or TRBD2 (5 bases each). The length of the CDR3 is 15 residues. V lost 1 base, J lost 5 bases, and 15 bases lay in between. In germline, CDR1 is SGHRS, CDR2 YFSETQ. The chain's CDR3 is CASSLTRQRAETQYF. As DNA, the CDR3 is TGCGCCAGCAGCTTGACCAGACAGAGGGCTGAGACCCAGTACTTC.

J is TRBJ1-1 and V is TRBV7-9; D not certain. CDR3 length: 14 residues. Germline values: CDR1 SEHNR, CDR2 FQNEAQ (reference sequence). V was trimmed by 0 bases and J by 0 bases, leaving 5 bases between them. The CDR3 DNA reads TGTGCCAGCAGCTTAGCCGGACTGAACACTGAAGCTTTCTTT. This codes for CASSLAGLNTEAFF.

V and J are TRBV27 and TRBJ1-4, with D hard to call. V dropped 4 bases and J dropped 7 bases, with 13 bases sitting between them. Germline CDR1 reads MNHEY; CDR2 reads SMNVEV (reference sequence). This CDR3 has 14 residues. CDR3: CASSYDALIEKLFF. CDR3 coding DNA: TGTGCCAGCAGTTACGACGCCCTGATTGAAAAACTGTTTTTT.

J is TRBJ2-3 and V is TRBV5-1, with D tentatively TRBD1 or TRBD2 (6 bases each). Germline V gene lookup returns CDR1 SGHRS and CDR2 YFSETQ. This CDR3 is built from 17 residues. V lost 7 bases and J lost 0, with 21 bases in between. The CDR3 DNA is TGCGCCAGCCTCACGGGTACGGGGGCAGGAAGCACAGATACGCAGTATTTT. Its translation is CASLTGTGAGSTDTQYF.

The chain carries TRBV7-2 and TRBJ1-5, with 9 bases aligning to TRBD1. Germline CDR1 is SGHTA and CDR2 is FQGNSA. Trimming at V came to 5 bases and at J to 1 base, leaving 3 bases not matched to a gene. This CDR3 has 15 amino acids. CDR3 in amino acids: CASSQQGASNQPQHF. CDR3 nucleotides: TGTGCCAGCAGCCAACAGGGGGCAAGCAATCAGCCCCAGCATTTT.

This clone was counted only a few times. The rearrangement links TRBV14 to TRBJ1-1, with 9 bases identical to TRBD1. In germline, CDR1 is SGHDN, CDR2 FVKESK. The CDR3 consists of 16 residues. Trimming at V came to 4 bases and at J to 5 bases, leaving 11 bases not matched to a gene. This CDR3 is CASSLMPGTGWTEAFF. Written as DNA, the CDR3 is TGTGCCAGCAGCCTGATGCCCGGGACAGGGTGGACTGAAGCTTTCTTT.

The rearrangement joins TRBV25-1 to TRBJ1-1; a weak D match, TRBD1 (5 bases). The V gene lost 0 bases and the J gene lost 4 bases, with 12 bases spanning the gap. Germline assignment: CDR1 MGHDK and CDR2 SYGVNS. The CDR3 is 15 amino acids. The CDR3 reads CASSEYGGGVTEAFF. CDR3 in DNA: TGTGCCAGCAGTGAATACGGGGGAGGGGTCACTGAAGCTTTCTTT.

The chain carries TRBV5-6 and TRBJ2-2, with D perhaps TRBD1 (5 bases). This CDR3 contains 16 residues. The V gene lost 6 bases and the J gene lost 4 bases, with 19 bases spanning the gap. Germline assignment: CDR1 SGHDT and CDR2 YYEEEE. For the CDR3, the DNA is TGTGCCAGCACCAGGCTGGGGCAGCCACTCACCGGGGAGCTGTTTTTT. It codes for CASTRLGQPLTGELFF.

This clone is a singleton in its sample. The CDR3 region is CASSEAQGAYYEQYF. Here the CDR3 DNA reads TGTGCCAGCAGTGAAGCTCAGGGGGCCTACTACGAGCAGTACTTC. The chain recombines TRBV6-1 with TRBJ2-7, with 8 bases matching TRBD1. V lost 0 bases to trimming and J lost 3 bases; unmatched junction nucleotides: 4. Germline V gene data show CDR1 as MNHNS and CDR2 as SASEGT. The CDR3 contains 15 residues.

This clone was recorded once. The gene calls are TRBV28 and TRBJ2-3; 8 bases map to TRBD1. The CDR3 length is 14 residues. V lost 4 bases and J lost 3; bases outside the gene matches: 3. CDR1 and CDR2 (germline): MDHEN, SYDVKM. This CDR3 reads CASSSGQGTDTQYF. The CDR3 region has the DNA TGTGCCAGCAGTTCCGGACAGGGTACAGATACGCAGTATTTT.

This clone was seen only once. J is TRBJ2-7 and V is TRBV11-1; a possible D gene is TRBD1 (5 bases). Germline V gene lookup returns CDR1 SGHAT and CDR2 FQDESV (reference sequence). V gave up 6 bases and J gave up 2 bases, with 8 bases separating them. This CDR3 comprises 12 residues. CDR3 region: CASRDKTYEQYF. CDR3 DNA: TGTGCCAGCAGGGACAAAACCTACGAGCAGTACTTC.

This clone has just a few counts. The V gene is TRBV19, the J gene TRBJ1-5, with 9 nucleotides matching TRBD1. The CDR3 loop spans 15 amino acids. The germline V gene has CDR1 LNHDA and CDR2 SQIVND (reference sequence). V shed 7 bases and J 5 bases; nucleotides not matched to a gene: 9. The chain's CDR3 is CASKGGDREDQPQHF. As DNA, the CDR3 is TGTGCCAGTAAGGGGGGGGACAGGGAGGATCAGCCCCAGCATTTT.

This chain joins TRBV5-5 and TRBJ1-5; D gene unclear. This CDR3 is built from 13 residues. V shed 0 bases and J shed 5 bases, with 6 bases lying between them. Germline CDR1 reads SGHKS; CDR2 reads YYEKEE (reference sequence). The CDR3 nucleotides are TGTGCCAGCAGCTTGGTCGGGGATCAGCCCCAGCATTTT. As protein: CASSLVGDQPQHF.

This clone was counted between two and nine times. This chain connects TRBV7-9 to TRBJ1-1, with D maybe TRBD1 (5 bases). Per the germline V gene, CDR1 is SEHNR and CDR2 is FQNEAQ (reference sequence). V lost 8 bases, J lost 5 bases, and 12 bases lay in between. This CDR3 is 12 amino acids long. CDR3 bases: TGTGCCAGCTTGGGGCTCGGGACTGAAGCTTTCTTT. Amino acid sequence: CASLGLGTEAFF. Variable domain in full (rest from reference TRBV7-9 and TRBJ1-1): DTGVSQNPRHKITKRGQNVTFRCDPISEHNRLYWYRQTLGQGPEFLTYFQNEAQLEKSRLLSDRFSAERPKGSFSTLEIQRTEQGDSAMYLCASLGLGTEAFFGQGTRLTVV.

The sample holds a few counts of this clone. The chain couples TRBV12-2 to TRBJ1-5. TRBV12-2 is noted as a pseudogene. This CDR3 region has 13 residues. In DNA form, the CDR3 reads TGTGCAAGTACCGGGGAGGTAGGTCAGCCCCAGCATTTT. Its translation: CASTGEVGQPQHF.

The V call is TRBV6-1, the J call TRBJ2-7; the match to TRBD1 covers 7 bases. The V segment lost 6 bases and the J segment 0 bases; nucleotides outside the gene matches: 5. The CDR3 has 14 residues. Germline values: CDR1 MNHNS, CDR2 SASEGT. The CDR3 sequence is CASSLTGPSYEQYF. DNA for the CDR3: TGTGCCAGCAGCCTGACAGGGCCCTCCTACGAGCAGTACTTC.

The V and J genes are TRBV7-6 and TRBJ2-5; a weak D match, TRBD2 (6 bases). V lost 6 bases, J lost 4 bases, and 15 bases lay in between. Per the germline V gene, CDR1 is SGHVS and CDR2 is FNYEAQ. The CDR3 has 14 residues. Here the CDR3 reads CASRPGLPGETQYF. The CDR3 DNA is TGTGCCAGCAGACCGGGACTCCCGGGAGAGACCCAGTACTTC.

This clone appeared once. The CDR3 protein is CASSLPGAHYGYTF. CDR3 nucleotide sequence: TGTGCCAGCAGCTTACCGGGGGCGCACTATGGCTACACCTTC. The chain combines TRBV7-2 with TRBJ1-2; D is possibly TRBD1 (6 bases). V was clipped by 2 bases and J by 3 bases, with 10 bases between them. The CDR3 contains 14 residues. The germline V gene has CDR1 SGHTA and CDR2 FQGNSA.

This sequence joins TRBV7-2 and TRBJ2-3; 15 bases line up with TRBD2. J gave up 3 bases and V 5 bases, and 9 bases lay outside the gene matches. In germline, CDR1 is SGHTA, CDR2 FQGNSA. The CDR3 length is 18 residues. CDR3 DNA: TGTGCCAGCAGCCCCGGACTAGCGGGGGGGCGCCTAACAGATACGCAGTATTTT. Translated: CASSPGLAGGRLTDTQYF.

The chain is built from TRBV5-1 and TRBJ2-3; the D is unclear. CDR1 is SGHRS, CDR2 YFSETQ, per germline. With 4 bases removed from V and 0 bases from J, the gap between germline ends came to 12 bases. The CDR3 totals 15 residues. The CDR3: CASSEDGVSTDTQYF. CDR3 DNA: TGCGCCAGCAGCGAGGACGGCGTTAGCACAGATACGCAGTATTTT.

J is TRBJ2-1 and V is TRBV5-6, with TRBD2 matching 13 bases. This CDR3 region has 17 residues. The germline gives CDR1 SGHDT, CDR2 YYEEEE. V shed 2 bases, J shed 8 bases, and the junction held 10 bases outside the gene matches. CDR3 in DNA: TGTGCCAGCAGCTTTACTAGCGGGGGGGCTACGGGCTATGAGCAGTTCTTC. It codes for CASSFTSGGATGYEQFF. The whole variable domain, remainder taken from reference TRBV5-6 and TRBJ2-1, is DAGVTQSPTHLIKTRGQQVTLRCSPKSGHDTVSWYQQALGQGPQFIFQYYEEEERQRGNFPDRFSGHQFPNYSSELNVNALLLGDSALYLCASSFTSGGATGYEQFFGPGTRLTVL.

This CDR3 is CASSELGRVGQPQHF. CDR3 nucleotides: TGTGCCAGCAGTGAGTTAGGGAGAGTGGGTCAGCCCCAGCATTTT. The chain recombines TRBV2 with TRBJ1-5; no definite D call. Germline CDR1 reads SNHLY; CDR2 reads FYNNEI. The CDR3 consists of 15 residues. Trimming removed 3 bases from V and 6 bases from J, with 15 bases in between.

This clone appeared once. This rearrangement joins TRBV19 to TRBJ2-3; the match to TRBD2 covers 8 bases. The CDR3 has 17 residues. V was pared by 6 bases and J by 1 base, with 12 bases of the junction left unmatched. The germline V gene has CDR1 LNHDA and CDR2 SQIVND (reference sequence). This CDR3 reads CASRPGGGEYGTDTQYF. CDR3 bases: TGTGCCAGTAGACCGGGGGGGGGAGAGTACGGCACAGATACGCAGTATTTT.

This rearrangement joins TRBV9 to TRBJ2-3, with TRBD2 identical over 9 bases. CDR3 length: 16 amino acids. V gave up 4 bases and J gave up 3 bases; unmatched junction bases: 9. Germline V gives CDR1 SGDLS, CDR2 YYNGEE. The CDR3 reads CASSPAGGGGTDTQYF. The CDR3 DNA sequence: TGTGCCAGCAGCCCAGCTGGCGGGGGGGGAACAGATACGCAGTATTTT.

This clone was detected only a few times. V is TRBV6-5 and J is TRBJ2-7; 7 bases map to TRBD2. Losses at the gene ends were 6 bases for V and 5 bases for J; bases not matched to a gene: 10. Per germline, CDR1 MNHEY and CDR2 SVGAGI. This CDR3 is built from 14 residues. In DNA, the CDR3 is TGTGCCAGCAGCCGGACTAGTTCATCCCACGAGCAGTACTTC. Translation: CASSRTSSSHEQYF.

The chain joins TRBV9 to TRBJ2-3; 14 positions agree with TRBD2. CDR3 length: 14 residues. The ends lost 3 bases at V and 11 bases at J; junction bases unmatched: 5. Germline lookup yields CDR1 SGDLS and CDR2 YYNGEE. DNA for the CDR3: TGTGCCAGCAGCGATCGGACTAGCGGGGGGCTGCAGTATTTT. This translates into CASSDRTSGGLQYF.

The chain recombines TRBV11-2 with TRBJ2-3; 12 positions agree with TRBD2. Germline V gives CDR1 SGHAT, CDR2 FQNNGV. This CDR3 spans 16 amino acids. Germline trimming cut 5 bases from V and 5 bases from J; bases unmatched to any gene: 8. CDR3 sequence (DNA): TGTGCCAGCAGCCCTCTAGCGGGGGGGCGTGTAGATACGCAGTATTTT. The encoded protein is CASSPLAGGRVDTQYF.